This is a list of T cell receptor beta chains from one sample in a study of T cells expressing NK-cell markers. Following a re-call of the 5' RACE reads, TCRdb has one entry per CDR3 protein and lacks DNA. This table lists 200,000 to 300,000 distinct CDR3 sequences. Sequencing was done on a sample of blood T cells: a sorted CD56 or NKG2C T cell subset, CD4+ or CD8+ T cells, or bulk PBMC T cells (not recorded which). The receptors come from a woman between 18 and 70 years old in good health. CDR3s include the opening cysteine and the closing phenylalanine or tryptophan.

CDR3: CASSSRLAGGYNEQFF; J: TRBJ2-1; V: TRBV12-3/TRBV12-4
CDR3: CASSFKENQPQHF; J: TRBJ1-5; V: TRBV7-6
CDR3: CASSSDGGFGNTIYF; J: TRBJ1-3; V: TRBV5-1
CDR3: CASSQVRSGSINEQYF; J: TRBJ2-7; V: TRBV4-2
CDR3: CASSLLPGYNEQFF; J: TRBJ2-1; V: TRBV7-2
CDR3: CASSQDYGTFQETQYF; J: TRBJ2-5; V: TRBV3-1
CDR3: CASSQGRDGVWAQHF; J: TRBJ1-5; V: TRBV4-3
CDR3: CASSYTGAGEKLFF; J: TRBJ1-4; V: TRBV12-3/TRBV12-4
CDR3: CASSYLGAAGSETQYF; J: TRBJ2-5; V: TRBV6-5
CDR3: CSARDGKRTRYEQYF; J: TRBJ2-7; V: TRBV20-1
CDR3: CSARSRIGLGAFF; J: TRBJ1-1; V: TRBV20-1
CDR3: CASSFGGARQPQHF; J: TRBJ1-5; V: TRBV5-4
CDR3: CASSQDPRTPNYGYTF; J: TRBJ1-2; V: TRBV14
CDR3: CASSLSRVISEQYF; J: TRBJ2-7; V: TRBV27
CDR3: CASSQSKLPGPAANEQFF; J: TRBJ2-1; V: TRBV4-1
CDR3: CSARQASGRASQETQYF; J: TRBJ2-5; V: TRBV20-1
CDR3: CASSSNRGRENEQFF; J: TRBJ2-1; V: TRBV11-2
CDR3: CASSLGDYTGELFF; J: TRBJ2-2; V: TRBV12-3/TRBV12-4
CDR3: CSARDLRGGETQYF; J: TRBJ2-5; V: TRBV20-1
CDR3: CASSHRQGLNTEAFF; J: TRBJ1-1; V: TRBV3-1
CDR3: CSARVGAGGNYNEQFF; J: TRBJ2-1; V: TRBV20-1
CDR3: CASSPRTSGGYGELFF; J: TRBJ2-2; V: TRBV28
CDR3: CASSFTEGVIGELFF; J: TRBJ2-2; V: TRBV7-8
CDR3: CASSHGTSGDTQYF; J: TRBJ2-3; V: TRBV11-2
CDR3: CASTPLLAPYNEQFF; J: TRBJ2-1; V: TRBV5-6
CDR3: CSAIRQTVEETQYF; J: TRBJ2-5; V: TRBV20-1
CDR3: CASGLTGANVLTF; J: TRBJ2-6; V: TRBV10-1
CDR3: CASSGSSYQETQYF; J: TRBJ2-5; V: TRBV10-2
CDR3: CASSPPGTSGGYEQFF; J: TRBJ2-1; V: TRBV7-2
CDR3: CASGEVPANTDTQYF; J: TRBJ2-3; V: TRBV5-4
CDR3: CASWPKTGDERTGELFF; J: TRBJ2-2; V: TRBV7-3
CDR3: CASSPKDRGVNEQFF; J: TRBJ2-1; V: TRBV12-3/TRBV12-4
CDR3: CASSDGGGPLAKNIQYF; J: TRBJ2-4; V: TRBV10-1
CDR3: CASSEGQGYGYTF; J: TRBJ1-2; V: TRBV12-3/TRBV12-4
CDR3: CATSDLGANTGELFF; J: TRBJ2-2; V: TRBV24-1
CDR3: CASSLGGQTHNEQFF; J: TRBJ2-1; V: TRBV5-1
CDR3: CSAGVQGPYEQYF; J: TRBJ2-7; V: TRBV29-1
CDR3: CASSLAAGAGGAF; J: TRBJ2-3; V: TRBV12-3/TRBV12-4
CDR3: CASSRAGSQPQHF; J: TRBJ1-5; V: TRBV5-6
CDR3: CASSSTTGGAYGYTF; J: TRBJ1-2; V: TRBV7-2
CDR3: CATSDTPSQGDQPQHF; J: TRBJ1-5; V: TRBV24-1
CDR3: CSAVGTSGRNEQFF; J: TRBJ2-1; V: TRBV20-1
CDR3: CATSRTGVNTGELFF; J: TRBJ2-2; V: TRBV15
CDR3: CSAIVDGGNSPLHF; J: TRBJ1-6; V: TRBV20-1
CDR3: CASSLGGTFGTDTQYF; J: TRBJ2-3; V: TRBV7-3
CDR3: CASSPAGTGTNYGYTF; J: TRBJ1-2; V: TRBV5-1
CDR3: CASSLGLAGMGDTQYF; J: TRBJ2-3; V: TRBV7-2
CDR3: CASSLAKGWVF; J: TRBJ2-1; V: TRBV5-1
CDR3: CASSLTPQGTDTQYF; J: TRBJ2-3; V: TRBV18
CDR3: CASSDGLQETQYF; J: TRBJ2-5; V: TRBV3-1
CDR3: CASSLKYGADTQYF; J: TRBJ2-3; V: TRBV5-6
CDR3: CASSLGVSGSSYNEQFF; J: TRBJ2-1; V: TRBV5-1
CDR3: CASGVGANVLTF; J: TRBJ2-6; V: TRBV27
CDR3: CASSYSRSGPSDNTGELFF; J: TRBJ2-2; V: TRBV6-2/TRBV6-3
CDR3: CASRSGGSPREKLFF; J: TRBJ1-4; V: TRBV2
CDR3: CASTSLGLAGWNEQFF; J: TRBJ2-1; V: TRBV28
CDR3: CSALRGKIQETQYF; J: TRBJ2-5; V: TRBV29-1